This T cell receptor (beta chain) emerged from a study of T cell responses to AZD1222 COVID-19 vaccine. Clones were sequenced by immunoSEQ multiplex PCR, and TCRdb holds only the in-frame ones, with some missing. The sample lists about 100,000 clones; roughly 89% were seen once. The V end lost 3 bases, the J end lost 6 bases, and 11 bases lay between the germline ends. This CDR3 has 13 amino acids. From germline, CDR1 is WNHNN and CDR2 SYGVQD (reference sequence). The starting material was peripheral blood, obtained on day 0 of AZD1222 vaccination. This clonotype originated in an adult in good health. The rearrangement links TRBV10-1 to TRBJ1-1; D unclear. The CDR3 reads CASSDGEIAEAFF. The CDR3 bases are TGCGCCAGCAGTGACGGGGAAATCGCTGAAGCTTTCTTT.